This T cell receptor beta chain derives from a study of tumor T cells in aggressive B-cell lymphoma. Trimming removed 1 base from V and 2 bases from J; junction bases left unmatched: 0. Germline V lookup: CDR1 SGHAT, CDR2 FQDESV (reference sequence). The CDR3 consists of 14 residues. Produced via immunoSEQ multiplex PCR; TCRdb's table is partial and in-frame only. This table holds 750 to 900 clones, approximately 83% found once. V gene TRBV11-1 combines with J gene TRBJ2-7, with TRBD1 identical over 9 bases. The clonotype was recovered from an adult with diffuse large B cell lymphoma. The sample taken for sequencing was tumor tissue. CDR3 in DNA: TGTGCCAGCAGCTTAGGGACAGGGGCCTACGAGCAGTACTTC. This codes for CASSLGTGAYEQYF.